The 31 T cell receptor beta chains in this list originate from one sample, sequenced in a study of T cell responses to AZD1222 COVID-19 vaccine. The protocol was immunoSEQ multiplex PCR, while the TCRdb copy is restricted to in-frame clones and leaves out a portion. This table holds under 200,000 clones, 90% to 95% found once. Sample: peripheral blood, taken 28 days after the second AZD1222 dose. These receptors all stem from an adult who received the AZD1222 COVID-19 vaccine.

The J gene is TRBJ2-7, the V gene TRBV30; 7 nucleotides line up with TRBD2. The V and J ends lost 0 bases and 5 bases, in that order; junction bases with no gene match: 4. The CDR3 has 13 amino acids. Germline CDR1 and CDR2: GTSNPN and SVGIG (reference sequence). The CDR3 DNA follows: TGTGCCTGGAGTGTGGGGGGGAGGGACGAGCAGTACTTC. Its protein product is CAWSVGGRDEQYF. The variable domain in full, completed from reference TRBV30 and TRBJ2-7, reads SQTIHQWPATLVQPVGSPLSLECTVEGTSNPNLYWYRQAAGRGLQLLFYSVGIGQISSEVPQNLSASRPQDRQFILSSKKLLLSDSGFYLCAWSVGGRDEQYFGPGTRLTVT.

This chain uses TRBV30 with TRBJ1-6; TRBD1 aligns across 11 bases. The germline gives CDR1 GTSNPN, CDR2 SVGIG (reference sequence). The CDR3 totals 12 residues. CDR3 region: CAGTGGNSPLHF. Here the CDR3 DNA reads TGTGCAGGGACAGGGGGAAATTCACCCCTCCACTTT.

The rearrangement links TRBV20-1 to TRBJ2-1; a weak D match, TRBD2 (6 bases). CDR1 and CDR2 (germline): DFQATT, SNEGSKA (reference sequence). V lost 3 bases and J lost 0, with 18 bases in between. This CDR3 contains 17 residues. CDR3 residues: CSASIIWGVSSYNEQFF. The CDR3, as DNA: TGCAGTGCTAGTATAATTTGGGGGGTAAGCTCCTACAATGAGCAGTTCTTC.

V gene TRBV4-2 combines with J gene TRBJ2-1; 12 nucleotides line up with TRBD2. Germline V CDR1 and CDR2: LGHNA, YNFKEQ. V shed 5 bases, J shed 0 bases, and the junction held 5 bases outside the gene matches. The CDR3 is 17 residues long. The CDR3 nucleotides are TGTGCCAGCAGCTTTCGACTAGCGGGGGACTCCTACAATGAGCAGTTCTTC. This encodes CASSFRLAGDSYNEQFF.

Only one count was recorded for this clone. Additional DNA sequences in this sample encode the identical CDR3. This chain connects TRBV7-2 to TRBJ1-2; weak D call: TRBD1 (5 bases). From germline, CDR1 is SGHTA and CDR2 FQGNSA. CDR3 length: 15 residues. Trimming took 3 bases from V and 2 from J, leaving 13 bases between them. CDR3 nucleotides: TGTGCCAGCAGCTTGGGGACGGTGGGAAACTATGGCTACACCTTC. It translates to CASSLGTVGNYGYTF.

The chain employs TRBV28 and TRBJ1-2, with TRBD1 matching 7 bases. Germline CDR1 reads MDHEN; CDR2 reads SYDVKM. Trimming took 6 bases from V and 4 from J; bases not matched to a gene: 2. The CDR3 loop spans 12 amino acids. The CDR3 loop is CASSWDSYGYTF. CDR3 nucleotides: TGTGCCAGCAGCTGGGACAGCTATGGCTACACCTTC.

The CDR3 DNA reads as TGTGCCAGCAGCTTGACCAGGGGGAGGGAAGCTTTCTTT. As protein: CASSLTRGREAFF. This sequence joins TRBV7-3 and TRBJ1-1; TRBD1 matches 7 bases. Germline loops: CDR1 SGHTA, CDR2 FQGTGA. V lost 3 bases, J lost 8 bases, and 6 bases stayed unmatched. The CDR3 runs to 13 residues.

V usage is TRBV7-8 and J usage is TRBJ2-7, with D maybe TRBD1 (5 bases). Trimming pared 0 bases from V and 0 bases from J, leaving 12 bases between. From germline, CDR1 is SGHVS and CDR2 FQNEAQ. The CDR3 runs to 16 residues. As DNA, the CDR3 is TGTGCCAGCAGCTTAGCGGTAGGCAGGGCCTCCTACGAGCAGTACTTC. It codes for CASSLAVGRASYEQYF. Full variable domain (remainder filled in from reference TRBV7-8 and TRBJ2-7): GAGVSQSPRYKVAKRGQDVALRCDPISGHVSLFWYQQALGQGPEFLTYFQNEAQLDKSGLPSDRFFAERPEGSVSTLKIQRTQQEDSAVYLCASSLAVGRASYEQYFGPGTRLTVT.

This chain joins TRBV9 and TRBJ2-3; D not certain. V was trimmed by 0 bases and J by 8 bases, leaving 19 bases between them. This CDR3 comprises 16 residues. CDR1 SGDLS and CDR2 YYNGEE come from the germline V gene. As DNA, the CDR3 is TGTGCCAGCAGCGTAGGTGGGTTGTCAATGTCAGCTACGCAGTATTTT. Its translation: CASSVGGLSMSATQYF.

CDR3 residues: CASSPRGYWGGNTIYF. CDR3 nucleotides: TGTGCCAGCAGTCCCCGGGGGTACTGGGGAGGAAACACCATATATTTT. The V call is TRBV28, the J call TRBJ1-3; a weak D match, TRBD1 (5 bases). Germline V CDR1 and CDR2: MDHEN, SYDVKM. The CDR3 contains 16 residues. V lost 5 bases, J lost 4 bases, and 18 bases lay in between.

This chain joins TRBV5-1 and TRBJ2-3; possible D gene TRBD2, 7 bases. V shed 4 bases and J shed 3 bases, with 18 bases lying between them. The CDR3 length is 16 residues. Per the germline V gene, CDR1 is SGHRS and CDR2 is YFSETQ. The CDR3 DNA reads TGCGCCAGCAGCGGGCGGGGGCTTGTAGGGACAGATACGCAGTATTTT. It yields the protein CASSGRGLVGTDTQYF.

The J gene is TRBJ1-2, the V gene TRBV19, with D possibly TRBD1 on 5 matching bases. The CDR3 contains 13 residues. Germline V gene sequence: CDR1 LNHDA, CDR2 SQIVND (reference sequence). DNA of the CDR3: TGTGCAGCCCGGGGCAGTGCTAACTATGGCTACACCTTC. It specifies CAARGSANYGYTF.

The rearrangement joins TRBV6-5 to TRBJ1-2, with D maybe TRBD1 (6 bases). From germline, CDR1 is MNHEY and CDR2 SVGAGI. The CDR3 runs to 16 residues. Trimming took 0 bases from V and 0 from J, leaving 11 bases between them. CDR3 amino acids: CASSYSTGSANYGYTF. Written as DNA, the CDR3 is TGTGCCAGCAGTTACTCCACAGGGTCGGCTAACTATGGCTACACCTTC.

The V gene is TRBV5-4, the J gene TRBJ1-6; 7 bases are shared with TRBD1. This CDR3 comprises 14 residues. Germline loops: CDR1 SGHNT, CDR2 YYREEE (reference sequence). The V segment lost 5 bases and the J segment 5 bases; nucleotides outside the gene matches: 4. CDR3 bases: TGTGCCAGCAGTTCTGACAGGGATAATTCACCCCTCCACTTT. This translates into CASSSDRDNSPLHF.

The chain uses TRBV10-2 and TRBJ2-1, with a weak D call TRBD1 (6 bases). This CDR3 spans 15 amino acids. Trimming removed 6 bases from V and 0 bases from J, with 12 bases in between. Germline V gene sequence: CDR1 WSHSY, CDR2 SAAADI. CDR3 amino acids: CASREQGDSYNEQFF. CDR3 nucleotides: TGCGCCAGCAGGGAACAGGGAGACTCCTACAATGAGCAGTTCTTC.

The chain has TRBV7-9 and TRBJ1-3; no clear D. CDR3 length: 14 residues. Germline V lookup: CDR1 SEHNR, CDR2 FQNEAQ (reference sequence). Deletions cut 5 bases from V and 0 bases from J, with 8 bases between. CDR3 nucleotide sequence: TGTGCCAGCAGCGAAGATAACTCTGGAAACACCATATATTTT. Protein sequence: CASSEDNSGNTIYF.

The chain recombines TRBV7-9 with TRBJ1-6; no firm D call. CDR1 and CDR2 (germline): SEHNR, FQNEAQ (reference sequence). V lost 5 bases and J lost 8, with 10 bases in between. The CDR3 totals 13 residues. CDR3 nucleotides: TGTGCCAGCAGCCCCTGGCCGGATTCACCCCTCCACTTT. Amino acids: CASSPWPDSPLHF.

V and J are TRBV15 and TRBJ2-1, with a weak D call TRBD2 (6 bases). This CDR3 has 17 residues. V was pared by 1 base and J by 6 bases, with 19 bases between. From germline, CDR1 is LNHNV and CDR2 YYDKDF (reference sequence). The CDR3 protein is CATSRAWAAGRGNEQFF. The CDR3 DNA is TGTGCCACCAGCAGAGCCTGGGCGGCGGGACGCGGCAATGAGCAGTTCTTC.

This chain links TRBV5-1 with TRBJ1-1; 7 positions match TRBD1. The germline V gene encodes CDR1 SGHRS and CDR2 YFSETQ. V lost 9 bases, J lost 1 base, and 9 bases stayed unmatched. This CDR3 contains 14 residues. CDR3: CATTRDSQNTEAFF. CDR3 sequence (DNA): TGCGCCACCACTAGGGACAGCCAGAACACTGAAGCTTTCTTT.

The rearrangement links TRBV28 to TRBJ1-1, with 8 nucleotides matching TRBD1. This CDR3 is built from 14 residues. The trim removed 7 bases at V and 5 bases at J, leaving 9 bases unmatched. Germline lookup yields CDR1 MDHEN and CDR2 SYDVKM. CDR3 loop: CASKTGGSWTEAFF. The CDR3 DNA sequence: TGTGCCAGCAAAACAGGGGGATCTTGGACTGAAGCTTTCTTT.

A remark on this clone: The CDR3 does not close with the conserved phenylalanine or tryptophan, likely indicating a read error. No DNA is shown, since the ends of the CDR3 on it are uncertain; the CDR3 is the one TCRdb lists. CDR3 region: CASSQRRRRAG. V gene TRBV23-1 combines with J gene TRBJ1-5. TRBV23-1 is an open reading frame whose function is uncertain. The CDR3 is 11 residues long, ends included.

This chain uses TRBV13 with TRBJ1-1; D call uncertain. The germline V gene encodes CDR1 PRHDT and CDR2 FYEKMQ (reference sequence). Trimming stripped 3 bases from V and 4 bases from J, with 9 bases between. This CDR3 spans 13 amino acids. CDR3 in DNA: TGTGCCAGCAGCTTTGCTGAGGGCACTGAAGCTTTCTTT. It encodes CASSFAEGTEAFF.

The J gene is TRBJ2-5, the V gene TRBV4-1, with D tentatively TRBD1 or TRBD2 (6 bases each). The CDR3 has 17 amino acids. V shed 4 bases and J shed 4 bases, with 22 bases lying between them. Germline V gene lookup returns CDR1 MGHRA and CDR2 YSYEKL. CDR3 DNA: TGCGCCAGCAGCCCGGGGGCTGCCAGGGTTGGGGGAGAGACCCAGTACTTC. Residues: CASSPGAARVGGETQYF.

This clone was seen only once. The J gene is TRBJ2-1, the V gene TRBV9, with TRBD2 matching 8 bases. This CDR3 is built from 16 residues. The junction had 13 bases not matched to a gene; V was cut back by 4 bases and J by 7 bases. CDR1 and CDR2 (germline): SGDLS, YYNGEE. The CDR3 sequence: CASSTVGAGALNEQFF. DNA for the CDR3: TGTGCCAGCAGCACAGTAGGAGCGGGAGCTCTTAATGAGCAGTTCTTC.

The chain recombines TRBV6-1 with TRBJ2-5; D perhaps matches TRBD1 (7 bases). The CDR3 totals 14 residues. The V gene lost 1 base and the J gene lost 5 bases, with 11 bases spanning the gap. Germline values: CDR1 MNHNS, CDR2 SASEGT. The CDR3 region is CASSEGAGGETQYF. The CDR3 nucleotides read TGTGCCAGCAGTGAAGGAGCAGGGGGGGAGACCCAGTACTTC.

V gene TRBV6-5 combines with J gene TRBJ1-5; weak D call: TRBD1 (6 bases). V lost 5 bases and J lost 1, with 12 bases in between. In germline, CDR1 is MNHEY, CDR2 SVGAGI. The CDR3 totals 15 residues. The CDR3 DNA sequence: TGTGCCAGCAGTCTATCCAGGGGCAGCAATCAGCCCCAGCATTTT. This gives the protein CASSLSRGSNQPQHF.

There are a few counts of this clone. The chain couples TRBV7-2 to TRBJ2-3; D is tentatively TRBD1 or TRBD2 (5 bases each). V gave up 5 bases and J gave up 6 bases, with 18 bases separating them. The CDR3 has 15 residues. The germline V gene encodes CDR1 SGHTA and CDR2 FQGNSA. The CDR3 sequence is CASSLSGAWRDTQYF. In nucleotides, the CDR3 is TGTGCCAGCAGCCTATCCGGGGCTTGGCGGGATACGCAGTATTTT.

The chain has TRBV3-1 (or the pseudogene TRBV3-2) and TRBJ2-1; 12 nucleotides align to TRBD2. The germline V gene encodes CDR1 LGHDT and CDR2 YNNKEL (reference sequence). CDR3 length: 16 residues. V dropped 4 bases and J dropped 5; count of bases not matched to a gene: 6. The CDR3 here is CASSPSGGVSNNEQFF. CDR3 in DNA: TGTGCCAGCAGCCCTAGCGGGGGGGTATCGAACAATGAGCAGTTCTTC.

The chain employs TRBV7-8 and TRBJ2-6; D is unclear. V shed 2 bases and J shed 3 bases, with 2 bases lying between them. Germline V gene lookup returns CDR1 SGHVS and CDR2 FQNEAQ. CDR3 length: 13 amino acids. CDR3 residues: CASSLIGANVLTF. CDR3 nucleotide sequence: TGTGCCAGCAGCTTAATTGGGGCCAACGTCCTGACTTTC.

The chain couples TRBV6-1 to TRBJ1-2; the D gene is possibly TRBD1 (5 bases). The CDR3 spans 14 residues. Germline V gene data show CDR1 as MNHNS and CDR2 as SASEGT. With 2 bases removed from V and 5 bases from J, the gap between germline ends came to 12 bases. This CDR3 is CASSERGRAYGYTF. CDR3 bases: TGTGCCAGCAGTGAAAGGGGCAGGGCTTATGGCTACACCTTC.

The rearrangement links TRBV6-1 to TRBJ2-5; tentatively, D is TRBD2 (6 bases). The CDR3 extends over 16 amino acids. Germline-derived CDR1 and CDR2 are MNHNS and SASEGT. The ends were cut back, 1 base at V and 1 base at J, with 13 bases in the middle. CDR3 DNA sequence: TGTGCCAGCAGTGAAGGCAGGGTTAGCGGCCAAGAGACCCAGTACTTC. Its protein is CASSEGRVSGQETQYF.